This TCR beta chain was obtained from a study of blood T cells in healthy people across ages (dated by TCRdb to the mid-2010s). The study in broad terms: In model experiments, roughly one uniquely barcoded TCR beta cDNA molecule per two T cells was captured by template switching. Using deep sequencing normalized with unique cDNA molecular identifiers, the study measured how TCR beta repertoire diversity changes with age. The donors were split into four age groups: young (average around 15 years), middle-aged (39), aged (more than 55) and long-lived (about 82). To avoid experimental bias, donors of different ages were spread randomly across the sequencing lanes. For two donors (one aged 18 to 30 and one aged 80 or older), the study analyzed two additional independent replicas of 1 million unique cDNA reads from the same blood draw.

The approximately 39 donors, aged 6 to 90 years, were systemically healthy Caucasian individuals from Russia. Roughly 10 milliliters of peripheral blood were drawn from each donor into EDTA-treated Vacutainer tubes. PBMCs were isolated by Ficoll-Paque density-gradient centrifugation, with at least 6.5 million obtained per sample. Total RNA, at least 5 micrograms per sample, was extracted from PBMCs with Trizol reagent. Naive CD45RAhigh/CD27high T cell percentages were measured by flow cytometry on a PBMC aliquot from every donor. What the research found in general, with its limitations: Since profiling was done on bulk unsorted PBMCs, naive and antigen-experienced compartments could not be conclusively compared. Compared with the aged group, the long-lived group had more naive CD4+ T cells, fewer expanded clones and increased TCR diversity, a pattern suggesting age selection. The percentage of naive T cells measured by flow cytometry correlated strongly with observed TCR beta diversity. As age increased, observed TCR beta diversity per million T cells dropped in a roughly linear way, and a significant reduction was already evident by age about 40. Because the CMV infection status of the donors was unknown, age-related changes in expanded clonotypes may potentially have been confounded. Estimates of total diversity based on one million sequenced T cells were considered lower bounds and underestimates.

The CDR3 sequence holds 14 residues, the cysteine and phenylalanine included. Left in the record is the CDR3 DNA by itself, 42 bases read in frame from the first base. The germline V and J ends show losses of 5 bases and 11 bases respectively, and no gene match explains 14 bases of the junction. Reading the germline V gene gives CDR1 SGHTA and CDR2 FQGTGA. This clonotype was observed once. Its cognate antigen has yet to be identified. Within one base of it there is no much larger clone, and no base qualities were kept. Library method: 5' RACE. Sequenced on an Illumina HiSeq 2500. A second PCR of about 6 to 11 cycles was performed with a sample-barcoded 5' primer and a J-beta primer mix. Each TCR beta cDNA molecule received a unique molecular identifier from a template-switch 5' adaptor carrying 12 random nucleotides. At least 3 million CDR3-containing paired-end reads were obtained from each sample. The Mint cDNA synthesis kit, primed by a TRBC-specific oligonucleotide, was used to synthesize first-strand cDNA from all RNA. Following uracil-DNA glycosylase treatment, all cDNA underwent a first 18-cycle PCR with the universal primers M1SS and BC2_uni_R. The authors' pipeline ran thus. Each sample was normalized by randomly selecting 1 million high-quality reads, each carrying a distinct molecular identifier. Reads with shared molecular identifiers were discarded instead of being binned into consensus sequences. MiTCR, with a Q25 quality threshold and the strictest error-elimination algorithm, was used for CDR3 identification, clonotype clustering and error correction. A nonparametric unseen species model using Euler transformation provided a lower-bound estimate of total TCR beta diversity. Using fastp trimming at Q25 and MiXCR clonotype assembly, TCRdb reanalyzed the public sequencing data and kept in-frame beta chains. Duplicate CDR3 protein sequences are folded into a single record with the most common DNA and genes. TCRdb, not the original authors, processed these V and J calls. In all, the sample holds about 760,000 distinct CDR3 sequences, and just over 55% of those were seen once. The ten most abundant clones make up roughly 25% of the sample.

Recombination linked TRBV7-3 to TRBJ2-5; 7 central bases correspond to TRBD2. The receptor comes from a man aged 40-55 years in good health. The sequenced sample was blood. The bases read TGTGCCAGCAGCGTTAGCGGGCGGCGGGATGAGCAGTACTTC. It specifies CASSVSGRRDEQYF. Extended through the reference TRBV7-3 and TRBJ2-5 proteins, this CDR3 yields the full variable domain: GAGVSQTPSNKVTEKGKYVELRCDPISGHTALYWYRQSLGQGPEFLIYFQGTGAADDSGLPNDRFFAVRPEGSVSTLKIQRTERGDSAVYLCASSVSGRRDEQYFGPGTRLLVL.